The sequence of this T cell receptor beta chain was determined in a study of blood T cells in healthy people across ages. Broader study findings: Long-lived donors had more naive CD4+ cells and higher diversity than aged donors.

A note on this clonotype: What it recognizes is unknown.

A second about 7 to 11 cycle PCR used barcoded and J-beta primers. Researchers report that a template-switch adaptor with 12 random nucleotides tagged each cDNA molecule. One entry per CDR3 protein results from TCRdb running MiXCR on the 5' RACE reads. The sample contains 660,000 or so distinct CDR3 sequences, about 54% of which appear only once. Germline lookup yields CDR1 KGHSH and CDR2 LQKENI. This CDR3 contains 16 residues. The junction had 11 bases not matched to a gene; V was cut back by 3 bases and J by 6 bases. The sample consisted of blood. The source of this sequence is a man between 60 and 70 years old in good health. The chain recombines TRBV18 with TRBJ2-1, with 7 bases identical to TRBD1. CDR3 region: CASSPTGDLSINEQFF. The CDR3 DNA sequence: TGTGCCAGCTCACCTACAGGGGATTTAAGCATCAATGAGCAGTTCTTC.